The 19 T cell receptor beta chains below come from one sample, sequenced in a study of CD8+ T cells in alopecia areata. In each case, RNA was isolated and then reverse transcribed into cDNA as the sequencing template. Sequenced by immunoSEQ multiplex PCR; TCRdb stores in-frame clones only, minus some. This table holds 80,000 to 100,000 clones, about 40% found once. Treatment meaning: oral pan-JAK inhibitor, 5-10 mg twice daily. The sequences come from CD8+ T cells sorted from blood, collected at week 24, from a patient treated with tofacitinib. The receptors originated from a human donor with alopecia areata.

The chain combines TRBV4-3 with TRBJ2-3, with D tentatively TRBD2 (5 bases). The germline gives CDR1 LGHNA, CDR2 YSLEER. The CDR3 has 15 amino acids. The germline V and J ends were trimmed by 0 bases and 1 base, with 8 bases remaining between them. CDR3 loop: CASSQDWGGTDTQYF. In DNA, the CDR3 is TGCGCCAGCAGCCAAGATTGGGGAGGCACAGATACGCAGTATTTT.

The genes are TRBV6-5 and TRBJ1-3; D possibly corresponds to TRBD1 (5 bases). The length of the CDR3 is 13 residues. CDR1 is MNHEY and CDR2 is SVGAGI in the germline V gene. With 5 bases removed from V and 4 bases from J, the gap between germline ends came to 9 bases. DNA of the CDR3: TGTGCCAGCAGTAACGGGGGAGGAAACACCATATATTTT. Encoded protein: CASSNGGGNTIYF.

The chain is built from TRBV6-5 and TRBJ2-7; 7 bases agree with TRBD2. The CDR3 runs 15 residues. Trimming took 0 bases from V and 5 from J; bases not matched to a gene: 7. Germline V gene data show CDR1 as MNHEY and CDR2 as SVGAGI. For the CDR3, the DNA is TGTGCCAGCAGTTACTCTGGCGGGAGTAGAAACGAGCAGTACTTC. Translated, it gives CASSYSGGSRNEQYF.

The CDR3 nucleotides read TGTGCCACCAGCACAGCATACGAGCAGTACTTC. Amino acid sequence: CATSTAYEQYF. This chain joins TRBV15 and TRBJ2-7; the D is unclear. This CDR3 spans 11 amino acids. CDR1 is LNHNV, CDR2 YYDKDF, per germline (reference sequence). The V gene lost 4 bases and the J gene lost 4 bases, with 5 bases spanning the gap. Using reference TRBV15 and TRBJ2-7 for the parts outside the CDR3, the full variable domain is DAMVIQNPRYQVTQFGKPVTLSCSQTLNHNVMYWYQQKSSQAPKLLFHYYDKDFNNEADTPDNFQSRRPNTSFCFLDIRSPGLGDTAMYLCATSTAYEQYFGPGTRLTVT.

This clone was seen a handful of times. V is TRBV29-1 and J is TRBJ2-7; TRBD1 might be the D (6 bases). The germline V gene has CDR1 SQVTM and CDR2 ANQGSEA. CDR3 length: 14 amino acids. Trimming pared 5 bases from V and 4 bases from J, leaving 18 bases between. The CDR3 sequence is CSVLIWGHQYEQYF. The CDR3 DNA sequence: TGCAGCGTTCTAATATGGGGACATCAATACGAGCAGTACTTC.

V gene TRBV28 combines with J gene TRBJ2-5, with a weak D call TRBD2 (6 bases). The CDR3 is 15 amino acids. The V end was cut by 7 bases, the J end by 7 bases, with 22 bases between. Germline CDR1 is MDHEN and CDR2 is SYDVKM. CDR3 nucleotides: TGTGCCAGCACCCAACAACGGGGGAGGCCCCGGACCCAGTACTTC. Amino acid sequence: CASTQQRGRPRTQYF. The whole variable domain, remainder taken from reference TRBV28 and TRBJ2-5, is DVKVTQSSRYLVKRTGEKVFLECVQDMDHENMFWYRQDPGLGLRLIYFSYDVKMKEKGDIPEGYSVSREKKERFSLILESASTNQTSMYLCASTQQRGRPRTQYFGPGTRLLVL.

The V and J genes are TRBV25-1 and TRBJ1-2, with D unresolved. CDR1 and CDR2 from the germline V gene are MGHDK and SYGVNS. Trimming pared 3 bases from V and 8 bases from J, leaving 19 bases between. CDR3 length equals 15 residues. As DNA, the CDR3 is TGTGCCAGCAGTGACCTAATGGCGGGGTTTCGGGGCTACACCTTC. It specifies CASSDLMAGFRGYTF.

The V and J genes are TRBV4-1 and TRBJ1-5, with 12 nucleotides matching TRBD1. V dropped 1 base and J dropped 7; count of bases not matched to a gene: 5. The length of the CDR3 is 16 residues. Per the germline V gene, CDR1 is MGHRA and CDR2 is YSYEKL. DNA for the CDR3: TGCGCCAGCAGCCAAGTCGGGACAGGGGGCTTGCAGCCCCAGCATTTT. Its translation is CASSQVGTGGLQPQHF.

The chain recombines TRBV4-1 with TRBJ2-1, with 8 bases aligning to TRBD2. This CDR3 contains 18 residues. The germline CDR1 and CDR2 sequences are MGHRA and YSYEKL. The V gene end was trimmed by 4 bases and the J gene end by 5 bases; junction bases not matched to a gene: 16. CDR3 bases: TGCGCCAGCAGCCCTCTAGCGGGCAAGGGCGGGGGTAACAATGAGCAGTTCTTC. Encoded protein: CASSPLAGKGGGNNEQFF.

The CDR3 DNA reads TGTGCCAGCAGTTACTCGGCAGGGAATCAGCCCCAGCATTTT. This translates into CASSYSAGNQPQHF. The V and J genes are TRBV6-5 and TRBJ1-5, with D perhaps TRBD1 (5 bases). The germline V gene has CDR1 MNHEY and CDR2 SVGAGI. V gave up 0 bases and J gave up 4 bases, with 7 bases separating them. This CDR3 region has 14 residues.

The chain has TRBV5-8 and TRBJ2-1; D uncertain. V was shortened by 0 bases and J by 0 bases, with 10 bases between the two germline ends. Germline CDR1 and CDR2: SGHTS and YDEGEE. There are 16 residues in the CDR3. CDR3 nucleotides: TGTGCCAGCAGCTTGGGCCCACGCAGCTCCTACAATGAGCAGTTCTTC. It is translated as CASSLGPRSSYNEQFF.

The chain couples TRBV5-1 to TRBJ2-2; D might be TRBD2 (7 bases). Per germline, CDR1 SGHRS and CDR2 YFSETQ. The CDR3 runs 15 residues. Trimming stripped 4 bases from V and 4 bases from J, with 14 bases between. The CDR3 sequence is CASSPTGGLTGELFF. The CDR3 coding sequence is TGCGCCAGCAGCCCGACCGGGGGGCTCACCGGGGAGCTGTTTTTT.

The rearrangement uses TRBV29-1 and TRBJ2-2; no definite D call. V dropped 2 bases and J dropped 1 base, with 2 bases sitting between them. This CDR3 contains 12 residues. Germline CDR1 SQVTM, CDR2 ANQGSEA. The CDR3 sequence: CSVERNTGELFF. CDR3 DNA sequence: TGCAGCGTTGAAAGGAACACCGGGGAGCTGTTTTTT.

The CDR3 DNA is TGTGCCAGCAGTGCCCGTTGGACAGGGAAGGGAGATACGCAGTATTTT. Translating it yields CASSARWTGKGDTQYF. The chain recombines TRBV28 with TRBJ2-3; 8 nucleotides match TRBD1. The trim removed 5 bases at V and 5 bases at J, leaving 12 bases unmatched. CDR1 and CDR2 (germline): MDHEN, SYDVKM. The CDR3 runs 16 residues.

V and J are TRBV6-1 and TRBJ2-7; TRBD2 might be the D (7 bases). V lost 2 bases to trimming and J lost 5 bases, with 16 bases between them. CDR3 length: 15 residues. Per germline, CDR1 MNHNS and CDR2 SASEGT. The CDR3, as DNA: TGTGCCAGCAGTGAAATCGGGGGGCGCGGGAACGAGCAGTACTTC. Translated: CASSEIGGRGNEQYF.

This rearrangement joins TRBV4-1 to TRBJ1-2; no definite D call. The CDR3 spans 15 residues. Germline loops: CDR1 MGHRA, CDR2 YSYEKL. V lost 6 bases to trimming and J lost 4 bases, with 18 bases between them. The CDR3 sequence: CASSPRVDGIYGYTF. The CDR3 DNA reads as TGCGCCAGCAGTCCAAGGGTGGACGGAATCTATGGCTACACCTTC.

This clone was detected only a few times. The chain recombines TRBV6-1 with TRBJ2-6; D not certain. Trimming pared 4 bases from V and 2 bases from J, leaving 6 bases between. This CDR3 contains 14 residues. The germline V gene has CDR1 MNHNS and CDR2 SASEGT. CDR3 nucleotide sequence: TGTGCCAGCAGTGCGTATCCTGGGGCCAACGTCCTGACTTTC. This translates into CASSAYPGANVLTF.

The CDR3 sequence is CASSMRGYEQYF. The CDR3 DNA follows: TGTGCCAGCAGCATGAGGGGGTACGAGCAGTACTTC. J is TRBJ2-7 and V is TRBV6-1, with D possibly TRBD1 on 6 matching bases. The CDR3 contains 12 residues. The germline CDR1 and CDR2 sequences are MNHNS and SASEGT. Trimming cost V 6 bases and J 4 bases, with 10 bases left between them.

With respect to this clone: Other nucleotide sequences from this sample produce the same CDR3. The V call is TRBV10-3, the J call TRBJ1-1; no firm D call. The length of the CDR3 is 12 residues. Per the germline V gene, CDR1 is ENHRY and CDR2 is SYGVKD. Trimming took off 0 bases at V and 8 bases at J, with 7 bases between the two ends. This CDR3 is CAISESADEAFF. In DNA form, the CDR3 reads TGTGCCATCAGTGAGTCGGCGGACGAAGCTTTCTTT.